These 21 T cell receptor beta chains were all obtained from the same sample, sequenced in a study of persistence of HIV-infected CD4 T cells. Their cognate antigens are unknown. This was the immunoSEQ version 4 assay in survey mode. Here immunoSEQ multiplex PCR was the method, and the copy in TCRdb shows in-frame clones only, minus some. Of fewer than 40,000 clones listed, roughly 82% are singletons. Stimulation used around 10 ug/mL lysate from CMV-infected fibroblasts. CD40L/CD69 double-negative CD45RO-high memory CD4+ T cells were collected. Sequenced here: CD4+ T cells sorted from PBMCs after approximately 19-hour stimulation, sampled from a patient who received antiretroviral therapy. The receptors derive from an adult man with HIV who was CMV-seropositive.

The rearrangement joins TRBV27 to TRBJ2-1; D remains ambiguous. This CDR3 region has 12 residues. CDR1 is MNHEY and CDR2 is SMNVEV in the germline V gene (reference sequence). V dropped 6 bases and J dropped 1 base, with 4 bases sitting between them. DNA of the CDR3: TGTGCCAGCAGGACTTCCTACAATGAGCAGTTCTTC. It is translated as CASRTSYNEQFF.

The chain has TRBV7-2 and TRBJ1-6, with D possibly TRBD1 on 5 matching bases. Looked up from germline, CDR1 is SGHTA and CDR2 is FQGNSA. The CDR3 loop spans 14 amino acids. The V gene lost 3 bases and the J gene lost 7 bases, with 10 bases spanning the gap. CDR3 nucleotides: TGTGCCAGCAGCTTTGAGGGGAAGAATTCACCCCTCCACTTT. Protein product: CASSFEGKNSPLHF.

This clone was seen only a few times. J is TRBJ2-4 and V is TRBV6-5; 9 bases align to TRBD2. V lost 7 bases to trimming and J lost 7 bases; unmatched junction nucleotides: 8. The V gene's germline CDR1 is MNHEY and CDR2 SVGAGI. CDR3 length: 14 residues. CDR3 amino acids: CASTRGGEGNIQYF. CDR3 bases: TGTGCCAGCACGCGGGGGGGCGAAGGCAACATTCAGTACTTC.

This chain uses TRBV7-9 with TRBJ1-4; D is uncertain. The CDR3 consists of 11 residues. The V and J ends lost 5 bases and 7 bases respectively, with 5 bases between them. Germline CDR1 SEHNR, CDR2 FQNEAQ (reference sequence). DNA of the CDR3: TGTGCCAGCAGCCCGGGTGAAAAACTGTTTTTT. This translates into CASSPGEKLFF.

In its sample, this clone was seen once. This rearrangement joins TRBV13 to TRBJ1-1; no firm D call. Germline assignment: CDR1 PRHDT and CDR2 FYEKMQ (reference sequence). The germline V and J ends were trimmed by 1 base and 4 bases, with 16 bases remaining between them. The CDR3 extends over 16 amino acids. The CDR3 region has the DNA TGTGCCAGCAGCTTAGTCCCCTACGGTGATGCCACTGAAGCTTTCTTT. As protein: CASSLVPYGDATEAFF.

The rearrangement uses TRBV9 and TRBJ1-1, with 9 bases lining up with TRBD1. V shed 3 bases and J 11 bases; nucleotides not matched to a gene: 8. Germline V lookup: CDR1 SGDLS, CDR2 YYNGEE. The CDR3 sequence is 13 residues long. The CDR3 bases are TGTGCCAGCAGCGCCTTAGACAGGGGGAGGGCTTTCTTT. Translating it yields CASSALDRGRAFF.

The rearrangement joins TRBV20-1 to TRBJ2-5, with 10 bases identical to TRBD2. This CDR3 is built from 18 residues. Germline loops: CDR1 DFQATT, CDR2 SNEGSKA (reference sequence). The V segment lost 3 bases and the J segment 4 bases; nucleotides outside the gene matches: 17. The CDR3 loop reads CSASLLAGPLAGLETQYF. The DNA of the CDR3 is TGCAGTGCTAGTTTACTAGCGGGACCCTTGGCCGGATTAGAGACCCAGTACTTC.

The V gene is TRBV1, the J gene TRBJ1-6; the table's D call TRBD1 went unverified against the DNA. TRBV1 represents a pseudogene. The CDR3 totals 11 residues. The CDR3 loop is CTRGTDSPLHF. In DNA, the CDR3 is TGCACCAGAGGGACAGATTCACCCCTCCACTTT.

The chain is built from TRBV11-3 and TRBJ2-1; 12 bases fit TRBD2. CDR1 is SGHNT and CDR2 is YENEEA in the germline V gene. The CDR3 runs 18 residues. J was trimmed by 4 bases and V by 1 base; bases with no gene match: 8. CDR3 in amino acids: CASSLGITLAGGYNEQFF. The CDR3 DNA follows: TGTGCCAGCAGCTTAGGGATAACTCTAGCGGGGGGGTACAATGAGCAGTTCTTC. The full variable domain, its missing parts supplied by reference TRBV11-3 and TRBJ2-1, is EAGVVQSPRYKIIEKKQPVAFWCNPISGHNTLYWYLQNLGQGPELLIRYENEEAVDDSQLPKDRFSAERLKGVDSTLKIQPAELGDSAVYLCASSLGITLAGGYNEQFFGPGTRLTVL.

This clone was seen once. This chain joins TRBV6-5 and TRBJ2-6, with 12 positions matching TRBD1. The CDR3 contains 15 residues. The ends lost 11 bases at V and 4 bases at J; junction bases unmatched: 6. Germline loops: CDR1 MNHEY, CDR2 SVGAGI. CDR3 sequence (DNA): TGTGCCGGGGGACAGGGGGCTTCCGGGGCCAACGTCCTGACTTTC. This sequence encodes CAGGQGASGANVLTF.

V usage is TRBV4-2 and J usage is TRBJ2-7, with 7 bases identical to TRBD1. The J segment lost 0 bases and the V segment lost 4 bases, leaving 3 bases of the junction unmatched. This CDR3 comprises 14 residues. Looked up from germline, CDR1 is LGHNA and CDR2 is YNFKEQ. CDR3 DNA: TGTGCCAGCAGCCCGGACAGGACCTCCTACGAGCAGTACTTC. The encoded protein is CASSPDRTSYEQYF.

CDR3 nucleotide sequence: TGTGCCAGCAGCTTGCCGGCCGGTGGCTACACCTTC. It specifies CASSLPAGGYTF. This chain connects TRBV5-6 to TRBJ1-2; no definite D call. This CDR3 has 12 amino acids. Deletions cut 1 base from V and 7 bases from J, with 8 bases between. The germline CDR1 and CDR2 sequences are SGHDT and YYEEEE.

This clone is medium-sized within its sample. This chain uses TRBV27 with TRBJ2-2, with D possibly matching TRBD2 (7 bases). V was pared by 6 bases and J by 4 bases, with 15 bases between. Germline CDR1 MNHEY, CDR2 SMNVEV (reference sequence). The CDR3 is 15 amino acids. The CDR3 here is CASSQSGGLTGELFF. The CDR3 DNA reads TGTGCCAGCAGCCAATCGGGGGGCCTCACCGGGGAGCTGTTTTTT.

This chain connects TRBV6-5 to TRBJ1-6; D might be TRBD1 (6 bases). The length of the CDR3 is 13 residues. The V gene's germline CDR1 is MNHEY and CDR2 SVGAGI. Between the trimmed V and J ends, which lost 2 bases and 9 bases, there was a span of 8 bases. CDR3 DNA sequence: TGTGCCAGCAGTTACCAGGACAGTTCACCCCTCCACTTT. Its protein product is CASSYQDSSPLHF.

V gene TRBV27 combines with J gene TRBJ1-1, with D unclear. The germline gives CDR1 MNHEY, CDR2 SMNVEV (reference sequence). The CDR3 has 15 amino acids. The V and J ends lost 2 bases and 1 base respectively, with 11 bases between them. Here the CDR3 reads CASSLLRHSNTEAFF. CDR3 nucleotide sequence: TGTGCCAGCAGTTTACTTCGACACTCGAACACTGAAGCTTTCTTT.

The chain couples TRBV12-5 to TRBJ2-7; maybe TRBD2 (6 bases). Trimming removed 8 bases at V and 0 bases at J, with 17 bases between. In germline, CDR1 is LGHNT, CDR2 FRNRAP. CDR3 length: 15 amino acids. CDR3 sequence (DNA): TGTGCTAGTTCTGGTACCGGGGGTCTCTCCTACGAGCAGTACTTC. Its protein is CASSGTGGLSYEQYF.

The chain couples TRBV7-9 to TRBJ2-1; the D is unclear. The CDR3 runs to 16 residues. The ends were cut back, 3 bases at V and 0 bases at J, with 12 bases in the middle. Germline V CDR1 and CDR2: SEHNR, FQNEAQ (reference sequence). The CDR3 here is CASSLYSLSSYNEQFF. The CDR3 region has the DNA TGTGCCAGCAGCTTGTATTCATTAAGCTCCTACAATGAGCAGTTCTTC.

The rearrangement uses TRBV4-1 and TRBJ2-1; TRBD1 aligns across 11 bases. CDR1 MGHRA and CDR2 YSYEKL come from the germline V gene. This CDR3 is 17 amino acids long. V trimming: 2 bases; J trimming: 7 bases; junction bases outside the gene matches: 10. Written as DNA, the CDR3 is TGCGCCAGCAGCCAACTATATCGGGACAGGGGGGGGAATGAGCAGTTCTTC. Translating it yields CASSQLYRDRGGNEQFF.

In its sample, this clone was seen once. The V and J genes are TRBV12-3 or TRBV12-4 and TRBJ2-2; TRBD1 might be the D (6 bases). The germline V and J ends were trimmed by 6 bases and 4 bases, with 9 bases remaining between them. The CDR3 contains 13 residues. CDR3: CASRTGGTGELFF. The CDR3 nucleotides are TGTGCCAGCAGGACAGGCGGCACCGGGGAGCTGTTTTTT.

The genes are TRBV5-8 and TRBJ2-2; 10 nucleotides align to TRBD2. Germline lookup yields CDR1 SGHTS and CDR2 YDEGEE. This CDR3 comprises 15 residues. With 4 bases clipped from V and 4 bases from J, the junction kept 4 bases outside the gene matches. The CDR3 region is CASSLLAGVTGELFF. The DNA for the CDR3 is TGTGCCAGCAGCCTTCTAGCGGGGGTCACCGGGGAGCTGTTTTTT.

V usage is TRBV30 and J usage is TRBJ1-4; D gene uncertain. CDR1 is GTSNPN, CDR2 SVGIG, per germline (reference sequence). This CDR3 spans 10 amino acids. Trimming shortened V by 5 bases and J by 6 bases, and 4 bases separated the two germline ends. The CDR3, as DNA: TGTGCCTGGGGGGATGAAAAACTGTTTTTT. Translated, it gives CAWGDEKLFF.